This TCR beta chain was retrieved from a study of cytomegalovirus exposure and HLA in healthy donors. Study summary: A preliminary data release comprised about 85 million unique TCRs obtained from HLA-typed donors.

Primers for the PCR totalled 60 Vbeta and 13 Jbeta. TCRdb keeps only in-frame clones here, not all; method: immunoSEQ multiplex PCR. In the table there are 150,000 to 200,000 clones, roughly 80% of which are singletons. Study-wide findings and caveats: A later analysis linked a missense variant in DCLRE1C to the trimming of TCR beta V and J genes. Associated with cytomegalovirus, according to the listing, were 150 to 200 TCR beta chains.

To note about this clone: As yet, its antigen is unknown.

The sequence derives from a man aged 35-49 years in good health and CMV-seronegative. The sequencing input was PBMCs.

The CDR3 DNA follows: TGTGCCAGCAGTTCCGGGCCCTCTTCCAGGGAGTTCTTC. Its translation: CASSSGPSSREFF. The V gene is TRBV28, the J gene TRBJ2-1; TRBD1 might be the D (5 bases). Between the trimmed V and J ends, which lost 4 bases and 14 bases, there was a span of 18 bases. Germline V gene lookup returns CDR1 MDHEN and CDR2 SYDVKM. The CDR3 is 13 amino acids.